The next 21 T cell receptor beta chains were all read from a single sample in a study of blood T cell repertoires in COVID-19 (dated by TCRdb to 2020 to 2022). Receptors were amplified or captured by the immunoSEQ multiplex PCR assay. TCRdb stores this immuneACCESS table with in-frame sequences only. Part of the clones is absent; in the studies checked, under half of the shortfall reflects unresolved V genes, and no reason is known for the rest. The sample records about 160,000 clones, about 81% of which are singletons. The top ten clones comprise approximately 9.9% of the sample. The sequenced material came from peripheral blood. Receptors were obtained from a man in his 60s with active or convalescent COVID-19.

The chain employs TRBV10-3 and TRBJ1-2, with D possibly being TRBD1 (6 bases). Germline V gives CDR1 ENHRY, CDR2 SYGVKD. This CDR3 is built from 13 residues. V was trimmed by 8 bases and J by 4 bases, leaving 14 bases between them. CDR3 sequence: CAIGLGQSYGYTF. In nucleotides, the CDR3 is TGTGCCATCGGGCTAGGACAGAGCTATGGCTACACCTTC.

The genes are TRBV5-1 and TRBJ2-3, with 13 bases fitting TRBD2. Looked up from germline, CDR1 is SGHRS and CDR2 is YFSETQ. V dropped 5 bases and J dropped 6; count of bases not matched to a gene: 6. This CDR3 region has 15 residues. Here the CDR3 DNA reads TGCGCCAGCAGTACTAGCGGGGGGGCCTCCGATACGCAGTATTTT. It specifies CASSTSGGASDTQYF.

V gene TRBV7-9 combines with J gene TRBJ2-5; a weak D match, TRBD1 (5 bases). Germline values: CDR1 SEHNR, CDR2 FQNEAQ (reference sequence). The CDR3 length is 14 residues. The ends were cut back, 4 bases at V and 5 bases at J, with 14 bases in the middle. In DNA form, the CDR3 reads TGTGCCAGCAGCTCACAAGGGGCTAGGGAGACCCAGTACTTC. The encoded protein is CASSSQGARETQYF.

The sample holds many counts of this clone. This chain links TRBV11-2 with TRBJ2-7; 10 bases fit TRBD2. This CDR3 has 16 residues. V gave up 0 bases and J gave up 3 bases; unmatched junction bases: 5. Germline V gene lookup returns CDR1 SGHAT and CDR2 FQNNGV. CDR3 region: CASSLDTSGRVYEQYF. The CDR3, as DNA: TGTGCCAGCAGCTTAGATACAAGCGGGAGGGTCTACGAGCAGTACTTC.

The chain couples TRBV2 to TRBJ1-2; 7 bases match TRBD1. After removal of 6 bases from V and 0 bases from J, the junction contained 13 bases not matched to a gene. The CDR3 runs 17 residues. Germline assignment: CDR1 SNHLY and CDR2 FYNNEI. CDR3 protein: CASRIGGQAISNYGYTF. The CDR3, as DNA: TGTGCCAGCAGGATCGGCGGACAGGCAATATCTAACTATGGCTACACCTTC.

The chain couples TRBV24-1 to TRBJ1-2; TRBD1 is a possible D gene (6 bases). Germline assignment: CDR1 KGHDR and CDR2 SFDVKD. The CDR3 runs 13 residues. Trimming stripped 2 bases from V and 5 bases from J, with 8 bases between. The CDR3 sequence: CATSDSQGYGYTF. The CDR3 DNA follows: TGTGCCACCAGTGATTCCCAGGGGTATGGCTACACCTTC.

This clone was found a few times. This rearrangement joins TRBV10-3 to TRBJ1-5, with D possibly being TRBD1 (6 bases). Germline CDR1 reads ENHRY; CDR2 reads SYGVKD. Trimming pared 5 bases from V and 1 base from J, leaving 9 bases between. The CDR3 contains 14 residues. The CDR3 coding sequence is TGTGCCATCAGTCCGGACAGCAGCAATCAGCCCCAGCATTTT. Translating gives CAISPDSSNQPQHF.

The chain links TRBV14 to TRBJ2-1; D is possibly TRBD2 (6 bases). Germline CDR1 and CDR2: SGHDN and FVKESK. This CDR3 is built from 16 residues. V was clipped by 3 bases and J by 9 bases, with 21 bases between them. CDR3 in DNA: TGTGCCAGCAGCCAGGGCTCGGCGGGGCTGCAGGGTGAGCAGTTCTTC. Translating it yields CASSQGSAGLQGEQFF.

CDR3 nucleotides: TGTGCCAGCAGTGAACAGGGTCGTCAGCCCCAGCATTTT. Translation gives CASSEQGRQPQHF. This rearrangement joins TRBV6-1 to TRBJ1-5, with D tentatively TRBD1 (5 bases). Germline CDR1 and CDR2: MNHNS and SASEGT. The CDR3 spans 13 residues. Trimming stripped 2 bases from V and 6 bases from J, with 8 bases between.

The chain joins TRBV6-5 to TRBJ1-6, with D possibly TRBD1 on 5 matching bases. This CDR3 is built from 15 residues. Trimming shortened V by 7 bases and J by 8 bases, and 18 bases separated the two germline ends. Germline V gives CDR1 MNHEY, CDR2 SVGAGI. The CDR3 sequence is CASNSRQSLDSPLHF. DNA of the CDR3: TGTGCCAGCAACTCAAGACAGTCTCTTGATTCACCCCTCCACTTT.

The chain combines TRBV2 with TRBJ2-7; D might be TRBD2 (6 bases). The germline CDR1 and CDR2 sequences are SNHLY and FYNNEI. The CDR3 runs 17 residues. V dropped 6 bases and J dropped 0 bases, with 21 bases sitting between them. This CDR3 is CASSEPGVAGSSYEQYF. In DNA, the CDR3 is TGTGCCAGCAGCGAGCCCGGTGTTGCGGGGAGCTCCTACGAGCAGTACTTC.

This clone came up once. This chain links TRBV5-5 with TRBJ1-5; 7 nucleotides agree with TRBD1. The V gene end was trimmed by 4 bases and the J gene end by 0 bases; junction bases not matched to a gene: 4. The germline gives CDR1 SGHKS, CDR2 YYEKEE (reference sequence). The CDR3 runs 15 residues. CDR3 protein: CASSEDRYSNQPQHF. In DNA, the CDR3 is TGTGCCAGCAGCGAGGACAGGTATAGCAATCAGCCCCAGCATTTT. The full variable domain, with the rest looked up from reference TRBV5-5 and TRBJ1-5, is DAGVTQSPTHLIKTRGQQVTLRCSPISGHKSVSWYQQVLGQGPQFIFQYYEKEERGRGNFPDRFSARQFPNYSSELNVNALLLGDSALYLCASSEDRYSNQPQHFGDGTRLSIL.

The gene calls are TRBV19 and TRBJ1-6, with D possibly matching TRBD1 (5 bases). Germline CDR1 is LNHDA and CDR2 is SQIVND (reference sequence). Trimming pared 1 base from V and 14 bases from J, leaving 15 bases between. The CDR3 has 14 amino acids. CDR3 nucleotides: TGTGCCAGTAGTATAGGACAGAATACCAAAGCCCTCCACTTT. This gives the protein CASSIGQNTKALHF.

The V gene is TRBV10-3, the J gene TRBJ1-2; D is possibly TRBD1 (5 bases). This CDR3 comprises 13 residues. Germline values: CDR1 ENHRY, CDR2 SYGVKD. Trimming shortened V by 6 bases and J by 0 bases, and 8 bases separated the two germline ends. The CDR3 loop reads CAISATANYGYTF. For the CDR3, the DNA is TGTGCCATCAGCGCGACAGCTAACTATGGCTACACCTTC.

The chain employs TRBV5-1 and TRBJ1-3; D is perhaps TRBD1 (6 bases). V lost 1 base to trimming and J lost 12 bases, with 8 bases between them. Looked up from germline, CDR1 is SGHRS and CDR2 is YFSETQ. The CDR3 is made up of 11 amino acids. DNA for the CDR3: TGCGCCAGCAGCTTGCAGGGGAGCATATATTTT. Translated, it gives CASSLQGSIYF. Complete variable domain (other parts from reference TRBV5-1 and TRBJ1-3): KAGVTQTPRYLIKTRGQQVTLSCSPISGHRSVSWYQQTPGQGLQFLFEYFSETQRNKGNFPGRFSGRQFSNSRSEMNVSTLELGDSALYLCASSLQGSIYFGEGSWLTVV.

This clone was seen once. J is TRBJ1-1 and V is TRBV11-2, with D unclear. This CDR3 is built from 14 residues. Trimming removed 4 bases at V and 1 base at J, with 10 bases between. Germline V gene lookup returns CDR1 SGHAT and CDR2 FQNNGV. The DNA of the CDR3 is TGTGCCAGCAGCTCAATTACGGGGAACACTGAAGCTTTCTTT. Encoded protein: CASSSITGNTEAFF.

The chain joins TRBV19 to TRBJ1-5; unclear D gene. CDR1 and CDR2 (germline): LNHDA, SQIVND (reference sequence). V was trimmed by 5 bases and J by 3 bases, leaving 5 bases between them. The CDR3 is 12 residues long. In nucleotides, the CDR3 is TGTGCCAGTAGTTTGTACAATCAGCCCCAGCATTTT. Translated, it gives CASSLYNQPQHF. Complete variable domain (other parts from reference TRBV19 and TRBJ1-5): DGGITQSPKYLFRKEGQNVTLSCEQNLNHDAMYWYRQDPGQGLRLIYYSQIVNDFQKGDIAEGYSVSREKKESFPLTVTSAQKNPTAFYLCASSLYNQPQHFGDGTRLSIL.

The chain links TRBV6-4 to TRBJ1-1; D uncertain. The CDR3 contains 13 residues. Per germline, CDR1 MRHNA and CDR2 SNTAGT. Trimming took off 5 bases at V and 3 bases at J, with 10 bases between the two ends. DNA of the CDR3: TGTGCCAGCAGTTCTAACGTGGACACTGAAGCTTTCTTT. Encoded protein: CASSSNVDTEAFF.

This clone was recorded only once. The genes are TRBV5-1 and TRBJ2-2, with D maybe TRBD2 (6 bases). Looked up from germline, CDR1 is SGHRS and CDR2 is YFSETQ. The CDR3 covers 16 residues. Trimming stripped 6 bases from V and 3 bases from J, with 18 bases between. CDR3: CASTELGSRDTGELFF. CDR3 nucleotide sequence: TGCGCCAGCACCGAACTCGGGAGCAGGGACACCGGGGAGCTGTTTTTT.

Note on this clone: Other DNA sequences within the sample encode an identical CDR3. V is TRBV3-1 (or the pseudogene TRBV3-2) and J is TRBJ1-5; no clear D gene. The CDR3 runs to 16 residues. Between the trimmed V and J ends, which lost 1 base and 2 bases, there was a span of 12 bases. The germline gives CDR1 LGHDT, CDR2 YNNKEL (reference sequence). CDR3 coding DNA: TGTGCCAGCAGCCAAGGCTCGGGGAGGGGCAATCAGCCCCAGCATTTT. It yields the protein CASSQGSGRGNQPQHF.

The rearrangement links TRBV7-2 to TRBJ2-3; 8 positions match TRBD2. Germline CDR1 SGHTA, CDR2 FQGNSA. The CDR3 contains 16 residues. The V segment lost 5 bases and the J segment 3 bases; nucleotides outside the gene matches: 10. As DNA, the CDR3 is TGTGCCAGCAGCCGCGGGGGACTAGGGGGGACAGATACGCAGTATTTT. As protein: CASSRGGLGGTDTQYF.